The next 20 T cell receptor beta chains were all read from a single sample in a study of blood T cell repertoires in COVID-19. Assay used: immunoSEQ multiplex PCR; TCRdb lists only in-frame clones, some missing. The sample records 55,000 to 65,000 clones, 82% being singletons. The sample taken for sequencing was peripheral blood. The receptors shown here come from a human donor in a cohort sampled during active COVID-19.

The chain combines TRBV6-6 with TRBJ2-3; D is perhaps TRBD1 (6 bases). This CDR3 region has 16 residues. The V gene lost 2 bases and the J gene lost 4 bases, with 16 bases spanning the gap. Germline values: CDR1 MNHNY, CDR2 SVGAGI (reference sequence). The CDR3 here is CASSYQGKAESDTQYF. In nucleotides, the CDR3 is TGTGCCAGCAGTTACCAGGGGAAGGCGGAGTCAGATACGCAGTATTTT.

The J gene is TRBJ2-3, the V gene TRBV3-1 (or the pseudogene TRBV3-2), with D unresolved. The length of the CDR3 is 15 residues. V lost 1 base, J lost 2 bases, and 10 bases lay in between. Germline V gene sequence: CDR1 LGHDT, CDR2 YNNKEL (reference sequence). CDR3 region: CASSQGATITDTQYF. The CDR3 region has the DNA TGTGCCAGCAGCCAAGGGGCCACCATCACAGATACGCAGTATTTT.

The chain joins TRBV12-5 to TRBJ2-2; no definite D call. V lost 2 bases and J lost 4, with 5 bases in between. The CDR3 covers 13 residues. Germline lookup yields CDR1 LGHNT and CDR2 FRNRAP. In DNA form, the CDR3 reads TGTGCTAGTGGTTTGCTCCTCACCGGGGAGCTGTTTTTT. The encoded protein is CASGLLLTGELFF.

The chain employs TRBV11-2 and TRBJ1-3; 7 bases align to TRBD1. This CDR3 spans 15 amino acids. V was clipped by 5 bases and J by 0 bases; unmatched bases: 4. Germline lookup yields CDR1 SGHAT and CDR2 FQNNGV. In DNA, the CDR3 is TGTGCCAGCAGCCAGGGACAGCTCTCTGGAAACACCATATATTTT. This codes for CASSQGQLSGNTIYF. The whole variable domain, filled in from reference TRBV11-2 and TRBJ1-3, reads EAGVAQSPRYKIIEKRQSVAFWCNPISGHATLYWYQQILGQGPKLLIQFQNNGVVDDSQLPKDRFSAERLKGVDSTLKIQPAKLEDSAVYLCASSQGQLSGNTIYFGEGSWLTVV.

This clone was seen more than once but under ten times. V gene TRBV6-1 combines with J gene TRBJ2-5, with 8 positions matching TRBD2. CDR1 and CDR2 (germline): MNHNS, SASEGT. The CDR3 length is 16 residues. Unmatched junction bases numbered 8, after V lost 4 bases and J lost 1 base. Written as DNA, the CDR3 is TGTGCCAGCAGTGGGTATACGGGGGGGCCCCAAGAGACCCAGTACTTC. The encoded protein is CASSGYTGGPQETQYF.

The CDR3 here is CASSWSENTEAFF. The CDR3, as DNA: TGTGCCAGCAGCTGGTCAGAGAACACTGAAGCTTTCTTT. The rearrangement links TRBV5-5 to TRBJ1-1; D remains unclear. The CDR3 length is 13 residues. Germline CDR1 and CDR2: SGHKS and YYEKEE (reference sequence). V lost 3 bases and J 1 base, leaving 7 bases between the germline ends.

The sample holds one count of this clone. The chain links TRBV11-3 to TRBJ1-1; D is unresolved. The germline V gene encodes CDR1 SGHNT and CDR2 YENEEA. The CDR3 contains 13 residues. V was pared by 5 bases and J by 4 bases, with 11 bases between. The CDR3 nucleotides read TGTGCCAGCAGCCTCTACCCTTTCACTGAAGCTTTCTTT. It codes for CASSLYPFTEAFF.

The CDR3 DNA follows: TGCGCCAGGGCTTATGGCTACACCTTC. This gives the protein CARAYGYTF. The chain combines TRBV10-2 with TRBJ1-2; no clear D. The CDR3 extends over 9 amino acids. V dropped 9 bases and J dropped 5 bases, with 4 bases sitting between them. Germline CDR1 is WSHSY and CDR2 is SAAADI.

In DNA, the CDR3 is TGTGCCACCAGTGATTTGACCATCTCAGGGAAAGAGACCCAGTACTTC. Encoded protein: CATSDLTISGKETQYF. This chain joins TRBV24-1 and TRBJ2-5; D possibly corresponds to TRBD1 (5 bases). CDR1 is KGHDR and CDR2 is SFDVKD in the germline V gene. V was trimmed by 0 bases and J by 3 bases, leaving 13 bases between them. The CDR3 spans 16 residues.

This chain uses TRBV6-2 or TRBV6-3 with TRBJ2-3, with 9 bases lining up with TRBD2. This CDR3 comprises 15 residues. Germline CDR1 and CDR2: MNHEY and SVGEGT. The ends lost 2 bases at V and 4 bases at J; junction bases unmatched: 4. Written as DNA, the CDR3 is TGTGCCAGCAGTTACGGGGGACTAGCCTCAGATACGCAGTATTTT. Amino acids: CASSYGGLASDTQYF.

This clone was recorded a few times. The chain employs TRBV6-5 and TRBJ1-1; D not resolved. Between the trimmed V and J ends, which lost 7 bases and 4 bases, there was a span of 7 bases. Per the germline V gene, CDR1 is MNHEY and CDR2 is SVGAGI. The CDR3 is made up of 11 amino acids. The CDR3 here is CASMPSTEAFF. Written as DNA, the CDR3 is TGTGCCAGCATGCCCAGCACTGAAGCTTTCTTT.

This sequence joins TRBV4-2 and TRBJ2-5; 7 bases map to TRBD2. This CDR3 has 15 amino acids. The V gene end was trimmed by 2 bases and the J gene end by 3 bases; junction bases not matched to a gene: 6. Germline CDR1 LGHNA, CDR2 YNFKEQ. The CDR3 DNA follows: TGTGCCAGCAGCCAATCTAGCGGCACAAAAGAGACCCAGTACTTC. Translating gives CASSQSSGTKETQYF.

The chain links TRBV19 to TRBJ1-2; 12 bases are shared with TRBD1. After removal of 7 bases from V and 2 bases from J, the junction contained 8 bases not matched to a gene. This CDR3 region has 16 residues. Per germline, CDR1 LNHDA and CDR2 SQIVND (reference sequence). Here the CDR3 DNA reads TGTGCCAGTAAACTACCGGGACAGGGGGCGAACTATGGCTACACCTTC. Protein sequence: CASKLPGQGANYGYTF. The whole variable domain, remainder taken from reference TRBV19 and TRBJ1-2, is DGGITQSPKYLFRKEGQNVTLSCEQNLNHDAMYWYRQDPGQGLRLIYYSQIVNDFQKGDIAEGYSVSREKKESFPLTVTSAQKNPTAFYLCASKLPGQGANYGYTFGSGTRLTVV.

The CDR3 sequence: CASTPKGDIGEQFF. As DNA, the CDR3 is TGTGCCAGCACCCCGAAGGGGGATATCGGTGAGCAGTTCTTC. The V gene is TRBV28, the J gene TRBJ2-1, with a possible D match to TRBD1 (6 bases). Per germline, CDR1 MDHEN and CDR2 SYDVKM. The CDR3 has 14 residues. V shed 7 bases and J shed 9 bases, with 19 bases lying between them.

This chain joins TRBV6-5 and TRBJ1-3; 11 bases line up with TRBD1. Germline V lookup: CDR1 MNHEY, CDR2 SVGAGI. V was clipped by 7 bases and J by 4 bases; unmatched bases: 3. This CDR3 has 14 amino acids. CDR3 loop: CASKGQGAGNTIYF. Written as DNA, the CDR3 is TGTGCCAGCAAAGGACAGGGGGCCGGAAACACCATATATTTT.

The CDR3 protein is CASRGQGSYEQYV. The CDR3 nucleotides are TGTGCCAGCAGGGGACAGGGGTCCTACGAGCAGTACGTC. The chain recombines TRBV6-5 with TRBJ2-7, with 10 bases matching TRBD1. CDR3 length: 13 amino acids. In germline, CDR1 is MNHEY, CDR2 SVGAGI. The J segment lost 1 base and the V segment lost 6 bases, leaving 0 bases of the junction unmatched.

The chain has TRBV5-1 and TRBJ1-5, with unresolved D. The V end lost 5 bases, the J end lost 5 bases, and 20 bases lay between the germline ends. Germline CDR1 SGHRS, CDR2 YFSETQ. The CDR3 length is 16 residues. CDR3 nucleotide sequence: TGCGCCAGCAGAATAAACAGCCTCAGACCACATCAGCCCCAGCATTTT. Protein product: CASRINSLRPHQPQHF.

The CDR3 sequence: CASTRTGFRDEQFF. CDR3 bases: TGTGCCAGCACCCGGACAGGCTTTAGGGATGAGCAGTTCTTC. The V and J genes are TRBV7-2 and TRBJ2-1; 7 bases match TRBD1. Per germline, CDR1 SGHTA and CDR2 FQGNSA. This CDR3 is 14 amino acids long. The V gene end was trimmed by 7 bases and the J gene end by 8 bases; junction bases not matched to a gene: 11.

V is TRBV18 and J is TRBJ2-6; TRBD2 aligns across 7 bases. With 3 bases clipped from V and 0 bases from J, the junction kept 2 bases outside the gene matches. The CDR3 extends over 16 amino acids. From germline, CDR1 is KGHSH and CDR2 LQKENI. The CDR3 sequence is CASSPGGISGANVLTF. CDR3 DNA sequence: TGTGCCAGCTCACCCGGGGGGATCTCTGGGGCCAACGTCCTGACTTTC.

This sequence joins TRBV7-2 and TRBJ2-3, with 10 bases matching TRBD1. The J segment lost 2 bases and the V segment lost 5 bases, leaving 4 bases of the junction unmatched. Germline V gene sequence: CDR1 SGHTA, CDR2 FQGNSA. This CDR3 is built from 15 residues. CDR3 sequence reads: CASSRTGGLTDTQYF. The CDR3, as DNA: TGTGCCAGCAGCCGGACAGGGGGTCTCACAGATACGCAGTATTTT.